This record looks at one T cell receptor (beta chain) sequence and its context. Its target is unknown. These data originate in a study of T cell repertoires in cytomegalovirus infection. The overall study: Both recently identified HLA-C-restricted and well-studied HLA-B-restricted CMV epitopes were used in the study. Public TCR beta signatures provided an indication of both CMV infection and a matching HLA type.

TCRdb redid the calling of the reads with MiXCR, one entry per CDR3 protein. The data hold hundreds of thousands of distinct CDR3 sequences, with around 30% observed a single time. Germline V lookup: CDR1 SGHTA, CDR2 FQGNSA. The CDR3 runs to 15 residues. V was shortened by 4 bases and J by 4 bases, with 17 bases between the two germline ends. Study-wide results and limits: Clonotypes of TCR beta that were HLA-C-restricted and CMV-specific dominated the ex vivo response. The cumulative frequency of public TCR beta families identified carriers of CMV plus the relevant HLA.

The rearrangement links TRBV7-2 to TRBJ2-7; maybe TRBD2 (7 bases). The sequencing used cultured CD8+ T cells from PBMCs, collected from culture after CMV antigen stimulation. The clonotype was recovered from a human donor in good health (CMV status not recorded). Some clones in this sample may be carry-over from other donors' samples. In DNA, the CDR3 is TGTGCCAGCAGCTGGGGCGCGGGGGCCGGGTACGAGCAGTACTTC. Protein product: CASSWGAGAGYEQYF.